This TCR beta chain emerged from a study of blood T cell repertoires in COVID-19. V was pared by 5 bases and J by 5 bases, with 15 bases between. CDR1 SGHTA and CDR2 FQGNSA come from the germline V gene. The CDR3 covers 14 residues. In the authors' workflow: From reference gene primer amplification, estimates of nucleated cell counts were derived. Clones were sequenced by immunoSEQ multiplex PCR, and TCRdb holds only the in-frame ones, with some missing. The V and J calls and clone size are taken from that table; D and trimming were inferred from the DNA. The data contain more than 85,000 clones, about 88% of them singletons. This clone has a handful of counts.

This TCR derives from a man aged 45-65 years with active or convalescent COVID-19. The sample consisted of peripheral blood. This chain links TRBV7-2 with TRBJ2-5; TRBD2 might be the D (6 bases). CDR3 protein: CASSPGLGLETQYF. The DNA for the CDR3 is TGTGCCAGCAGCCCGGGACTGGGGCTCGAGACCCAGTACTTC.